A single sample gave rise to the 25 T cell receptor beta chains below, sequenced in a study of T cell changes during pregnancy in multiple sclerosis. Sequencing used immunoSEQ multiplex PCR; TCRdb keeps in-frame clones, though not all of them. The sample has about 100,000 clones, about 94% seen once. The sequencing here drew on peripheral blood, taken after pregnancy. The receptors shown here come from a female donor with multiple sclerosis, enrolled in a pregnancy study.

The chain joins TRBV9 to TRBJ2-2, with D possibly being TRBD2 (5 bases). The germline V and J ends were trimmed by 3 bases and 5 bases, with 8 bases remaining between them. CDR3 size: 13 residues. Germline V lookup: CDR1 SGDLS, CDR2 YYNGEE. The CDR3 spells CASSGSGTGELFF. In DNA form, the CDR3 reads TGTGCCAGCAGCGGGAGCGGAACCGGGGAGCTGTTTTTT.

This chain uses TRBV29-1 with TRBJ2-2, with TRBD1 identical over 8 bases. The V gene end was trimmed by 3 bases and the J gene end by 7 bases; junction bases not matched to a gene: 13. The CDR3 has 16 amino acids. CDR1 and CDR2 (germline): SQVTM, ANQGSEA. Here the CDR3 reads CSVEAPGQGANGELFF. The CDR3 nucleotides are TGCAGCGTTGAGGCCCCAGGGCAGGGGGCGAACGGGGAGCTGTTTTTT.

The V gene is TRBV9, the J gene TRBJ2-2; 7 bases match TRBD1. Germline V gene lookup returns CDR1 SGDLS and CDR2 YYNGEE. This CDR3 has 14 amino acids. V lost 0 bases, J lost 6 bases, and 2 bases stayed unmatched. The CDR3 here is CASSVARGSGELFF. The DNA for the CDR3 is TGTGCCAGCAGCGTAGCCAGGGGGTCCGGGGAGCTGTTTTTT.

The CDR3 region is CASSLTVGRAYEQYF. DNA of the CDR3: TGTGCCAGCAGCCTTACGGTCGGCAGGGCCTACGAGCAGTACTTC. This rearrangement joins TRBV28 to TRBJ2-7; perhaps TRBD1 as D (5 bases). This CDR3 has 15 residues. Germline V gene data show CDR1 as MDHEN and CDR2 as SYDVKM. V was pared by 6 bases and J by 2 bases, with 17 bases between.

The chain couples TRBV27 to TRBJ2-2, with TRBD2 as a possible D gene (5 bases). Trimming took off 2 bases at V and 6 bases at J, with 13 bases between the two ends. The CDR3 is made up of 15 amino acids. Germline V gives CDR1 MNHEY, CDR2 SMNVEV (reference sequence). The CDR3 DNA follows: TGTGCCAGCAGTTTAAGACCGGGAACGTCCGGGGAGCTGTTTTTT. Translating it yields CASSLRPGTSGELFF.

This chain joins TRBV19 and TRBJ2-2, with TRBD2 matching over 11 bases. Germline values: CDR1 LNHDA, CDR2 SQIVND (reference sequence). Germline trimming cut 11 bases from V and 7 bases from J; bases unmatched to any gene: 9. This CDR3 comprises 14 residues. As DNA, the CDR3 is TGTGCCGTAGGTTTAGCGGGAGGGATCGGGGAGCTGTTTTTT. Amino acids: CAVGLAGGIGELFF. The full variable domain, completed using reference TRBV19 and TRBJ2-2, is DGGITQSPKYLFRKEGQNVTLSCEQNLNHDAMYWYRQDPGQGLRLIYYSQIVNDFQKGDIAEGYSVSREKKESFPLTVTSAQKNPTAFYLCAVGLAGGIGELFFGEGSRLTVL.

The J gene is TRBJ1-2, the V gene TRBV6-4; D remains ambiguous. Trimming removed 2 bases at V and 0 bases at J, with 13 bases between. Germline lookup yields CDR1 MRHNA and CDR2 SNTAGT. This CDR3 contains 16 residues. This chain's CDR3 is CASSDTQAAPNYGYTF. The CDR3 bases are TGTGCCAGCAGTGACACCCAGGCAGCCCCTAACTATGGCTACACCTTC.

This chain uses TRBV7-2 with TRBJ2-3, with TRBD2 identical over 7 bases. CDR1 is SGHTA, CDR2 FQGNSA, per germline. The CDR3 totals 15 residues. The J segment lost 4 bases and the V segment lost 5 bases, leaving 9 bases of the junction unmatched. CDR3 nucleotide sequence: TGTGCCAGCAGCCCCTTGGGGGGGGAGGCAGATACGCAGTATTTT. This encodes CASSPLGGEADTQYF.

V is TRBV7-9 and J is TRBJ2-5; the match to TRBD2 covers 8 bases. CDR1 and CDR2 from the germline V gene are SEHNR and FQNEAQ (reference sequence). CDR3 length: 14 amino acids. The ends lost 7 bases at V and 4 bases at J; junction bases unmatched: 8. The CDR3 bases are TGTGCCAGCAACGTAAATAGCGGGATAGAGACCCAGTACTTC. Protein sequence: CASNVNSGIETQYF.

V and J are TRBV28 and TRBJ1-5, with TRBD1 matching over 8 bases. In germline, CDR1 is MDHEN, CDR2 SYDVKM. The CDR3 is 15 amino acids. V was pared by 5 bases and J by 5 bases, with 8 bases of the junction left unmatched. The CDR3 sequence is CASSPRTGMDQPQHF. DNA for the CDR3: TGTGCCAGCAGTCCCCGGACAGGGATGGATCAGCCCCAGCATTTT.

The chain carries TRBV27 and TRBJ1-5; possibly TRBD1 for D (5 bases). Germline V gene lookup returns CDR1 MNHEY and CDR2 SMNVEV (reference sequence). The CDR3 length is 16 residues. Trimming took 2 bases from V and 4 from J, leaving 15 bases between them. The CDR3 sequence: CASSLIPTVGNQPQHF. The CDR3 bases are TGTGCCAGCAGTTTAATCCCGACAGTAGGTAATCAGCCCCAGCATTTT.

This clone was detected only once. The J gene is TRBJ1-2, the V gene TRBV14; tentative D call: TRBD1 (6 bases). This CDR3 comprises 14 residues. The V gene's germline CDR1 is SGHDN and CDR2 FVKESK. With 2 bases removed from V and 5 bases from J, the gap between germline ends came to 12 bases. For the CDR3, the DNA is TGTGCCAGCAGCCAAAACAGGGTGGGGTATGGCTACACCTTC. It is translated as CASSQNRVGYGYTF.

This chain links TRBV4-1 with TRBJ1-5; TRBD1 matches 9 bases. Looked up from germline, CDR1 is MGHRA and CDR2 is YSYEKL. This CDR3 is 15 amino acids long. V dropped 2 bases and J dropped 3; count of bases not matched to a gene: 2. The CDR3 region is CASSQRTGDNQPQHF. In DNA form, the CDR3 reads TGCGCCAGCAGCCAACGGACAGGGGACAATCAGCCCCAGCATTTT.

The J gene is TRBJ2-3, the V gene TRBV25-1, with D uncertain. The CDR3 is 13 amino acids. V was clipped by 2 bases and J by 3 bases, with 6 bases between them. Per germline, CDR1 MGHDK and CDR2 SYGVNS. Written as DNA, the CDR3 is TGTGCCAGCAGTGAAGAGTTAACAGATACGCAGTATTTT. It is translated as CASSEELTDTQYF.

The chain recombines TRBV5-1 with TRBJ1-1, with D perhaps matching TRBD1 (5 bases). This CDR3 region has 14 residues. V was shortened by 2 bases and J by 3 bases, with 11 bases between the two germline ends. Looked up from germline, CDR1 is SGHRS and CDR2 is YFSETQ. The CDR3 DNA is TGCGCCAGCAGCTTCAGCTCGGGGGACACTGAAGCTTTCTTT. Translation gives CASSFSSGDTEAFF.

V and J are TRBV7-2 and TRBJ2-7; 8 nucleotides agree with TRBD2. This CDR3 comprises 14 residues. V lost 3 bases, J lost 2 bases, and 3 bases stayed unmatched. Germline lookup yields CDR1 SGHTA and CDR2 FQGNSA. This CDR3 reads CASSFTAGAYEQYF. The CDR3 DNA reads TGTGCCAGCAGCTTCACAGCGGGAGCCTACGAGCAGTACTTC.

This rearrangement joins TRBV5-1 to TRBJ2-2; D is undetermined. Germline V gene lookup returns CDR1 SGHRS and CDR2 YFSETQ. Trimming removed 3 bases from V and 0 bases from J, with 9 bases in between. This CDR3 is 15 amino acids long. The CDR3 here is CASSYQEANTGELFF. CDR3 bases: TGCGCCAGCAGCTATCAGGAAGCGAACACCGGGGAGCTGTTTTTT.

The chain has TRBV7-8 and TRBJ2-1; the match to TRBD2 covers 10 bases. The CDR3 totals 15 residues. J was trimmed by 6 bases and V by 2 bases; bases with no gene match: 4. Germline assignment: CDR1 SGHVS and CDR2 FQNEAQ. The CDR3 here is CASSLKGLARNEQFF. CDR3 DNA sequence: TGTGCCAGCAGCTTAAAGGGACTAGCGCGCAATGAGCAGTTCTTC. Together with reference TRBV7-8 and TRBJ2-1, the CDR3 gives the full variable domain: GAGVSQSPRYKVAKRGQDVALRCDPISGHVSLFWYQQALGQGPEFLTYFQNEAQLDKSGLPSDRFFAERPEGSVSTLKIQRTQQEDSAVYLCASSLKGLARNEQFFGPGTRLTVL.

There are a few counts of this clone. The gene calls are TRBV7-9 and TRBJ1-1, with 8 bases lining up with TRBD1. From germline, CDR1 is SEHNR and CDR2 FQNEAQ (reference sequence). V trimming: 2 bases; J trimming: 2 bases; junction bases outside the gene matches: 4. The CDR3 consists of 15 residues. The CDR3 loop reads CASSLLSGGNTEAFF. The CDR3 coding sequence is TGTGCCAGCAGCTTATTGTCAGGGGGCAACACTGAAGCTTTCTTT.

The J gene is TRBJ1-2, the V gene TRBV29-1; 11 bases fit TRBD1. The ends lost 4 bases at V and 6 bases at J; junction bases unmatched: 7. Germline V CDR1 and CDR2: SQVTM, ANQGSEA. The CDR3 is 14 amino acids. CDR3 bases: TGCAGCGTTGCCGGGACAGGGGGAGAGGATGGCTACACCTTC. This sequence encodes CSVAGTGGEDGYTF.

This clone was observed a few times. The chain links TRBV28 to TRBJ1-2; the D gene is possibly TRBD1 (6 bases). Germline V gene data show CDR1 as MDHEN and CDR2 as SYDVKM. V dropped 5 bases and J dropped 7 bases, with 20 bases sitting between them. There are 15 residues in the CDR3. The CDR3, as DNA: TGTGCCAGCAGTCGCTCCAACCGACAGGTGGTTGGCTACACCTTC. Amino acids: CASSRSNRQVVGYTF.

This clone was observed once. The chain is built from TRBV6-6 and TRBJ2-5, with 8 nucleotides matching TRBD1. The germline CDR1 and CDR2 sequences are MNHNY and SVGAGI (reference sequence). The CDR3 sequence is 16 residues long. The J segment lost 10 bases and the V segment lost 6 bases, leaving 19 bases of the junction unmatched. CDR3 protein: CASRRGTGGPPKDQYF. CDR3 in DNA: TGTGCCAGCAGGCGTGGGACAGGTGGCCCTCCAAAAGACCAGTACTTC.

The CDR3 loop reads CASSEELAKNIQYF. The CDR3 DNA follows: TGTGCCAGCAGTGAAGAACTAGCCAAAAACATTCAGTACTTC. This chain uses TRBV2 with TRBJ2-4; the D is unclear. Trimming removed 1 base at V and 0 bases at J, with 4 bases between. The CDR3 is 14 residues long. CDR1 and CDR2 from the germline V gene are SNHLY and FYNNEI.

This chain connects TRBV19 to TRBJ1-3, with 9 bases aligning to TRBD1. The J segment lost 0 bases and the V segment lost 2 bases, leaving 5 bases of the junction unmatched. The CDR3 totals 17 residues. Germline V CDR1 and CDR2: LNHDA, SQIVND (reference sequence). In nucleotides, the CDR3 is TGTGCCAGTAGTATATTACAGGGGGCGAGCTCTGGAAACACCATATATTTT. Translation: CASSILQGASSGNTIYF.

The gene calls are TRBV27 and TRBJ2-5; 14 bases are shared with TRBD2. The junction had 12 bases not matched to a gene; V was cut back by 6 bases and J by 6 bases. This CDR3 spans 17 amino acids. CDR1 MNHEY and CDR2 SMNVEV come from the germline V gene (reference sequence). CDR3 sequence reads: CASRPAGTSGRSQTQYF. Written as DNA, the CDR3 is TGTGCCAGCAGACCCGCAGGGACTAGCGGGAGAAGCCAGACCCAGTACTTC.